This paragraph covers one TCR beta chain sequence. Its antigen is unidentified. The data derive from a study of T cell responses to AZD1222 COVID-19 vaccine. V was trimmed by 0 bases and J by 3 bases, leaving 6 bases between them. Germline lookup yields CDR1 SNHLY and CDR2 FYNNEI. CDR3 length: 13 amino acids. Produced via immunoSEQ multiplex PCR; TCRdb's table is partial and in-frame only. The sample holds about 30,000 clones; 93% are singletons and the top ten take over 8%. General study results and limits: Donor demographics were predominantly white British with a female majority; clonal diversity may be underestimated. Nearly half of the spike-specific TCRs reportedly recognize variant regions that carry no mutations. Spike-specific TCR breadth and depth both grew after two AZD1222 doses.

This sequence joins TRBV2 and TRBJ2-7; perhaps TRBD2 as D (6 bases). The sequence came from an adult in good health. Sequenced material: peripheral blood, taken on day 0 of AZD1222 vaccination. The CDR3 loop is CASSEARGYEQYF. The CDR3 nucleotides are TGTGCCAGCAGTGAAGCGCGGGGCTACGAGCAGTACTTC.